Below, 23 T cell receptor beta chains from the same sample are listed, as sequenced in a study of early T cells in non-severe SARS-CoV-2 infection. TCRdb redid the calling of the 5' RACE reads with MiXCR, one entry per CDR3 protein. The sample lists tens of thousands of distinct CDR3 sequences; about 12% were seen once. The sample was whole blood. The receptors here all came from an adult who was a healthcare worker with PCR-confirmed SARS-CoV-2 infection or an uninfected control (not recorded which).

This clonotype came up many times. This chain uses TRBV6-6 with TRBJ2-2; D is undetermined. Trimming took 2 bases from V and 8 from J, leaving 3 bases between them. This CDR3 has 11 residues. Per germline, CDR1 MNHNY and CDR2 SVGAGI (reference sequence). The CDR3 DNA is TGTGCCAGCAGTTACGGGGGGGAGCTGTTTTTT. It translates to CASSYGGELFF.

Concerning this clonotype itself: The junction and the germline gene differ at one end; a read error may be behind it. The chain has TRBV7-9 and TRBJ1-2; D might be TRBD1 (6 bases). CDR1 and CDR2 (germline): SEHNR, FQNEAQ (reference sequence). CDR3 size: 19 residues. CDR3 residues: CANSLGQKSSSSWFYGYTF. The CDR3 DNA sequence: TGTGCCAACAGCTTAGGACAGAAGAGCTCAAGTTCTTGGTTCTATGGCTACACCTTC.

This clonotype came up a few times. The chain employs TRBV6-2 or TRBV6-3 and TRBJ2-1; 12 bases are a match to TRBD2. The trim removed 6 bases at V and 2 bases at J, leaving 2 bases unmatched. The CDR3 is made up of 15 amino acids. The V gene's germline CDR1 is MNHEY and CDR2 SVGEGT. CDR3 amino acids: CASSWTSGTYNEQFF. The CDR3 DNA sequence: TGTGCCAGCAGCTGGACTAGCGGGACCTACAATGAGCAGTTCTTC.

This clonotype was counted ten times or more. The chain recombines TRBV23-1 with TRBJ2-5; 12 nucleotides line up with TRBD1. TRBV23-1 is treated as an ORF (open reading frame) with a function not yet certain. V gave up 0 bases and J gave up 5 bases; unmatched junction bases: 7. This CDR3 is built from 17 residues. This chain's CDR3 is CASSQSRRDRGRETQYF. CDR3 in DNA: TGCGCCAGCAGTCAATCTCGACGGGACAGGGGGCGGGAGACCCAGTACTTC.

This clonotype was recorded at least ten times. The CDR3 sequence: CSAWGGTSGVEQYF. CDR3 in DNA: TGCAGCGCCTGGGGGGGGACTAGCGGTGTCGAGCAGTACTTC. The gene calls are TRBV29-1 and TRBJ2-7; 11 bases agree with TRBD2. CDR3 size: 14 residues. CDR1 and CDR2 from the germline V gene are SQVTM and ANQGSEA. V was pared by 7 bases and J by 6 bases, with 11 bases of the junction left unmatched.

V gene TRBV28 combines with J gene TRBJ1-4, with no clear D. Germline assignment: CDR1 MDHEN and CDR2 SYDVKM. This CDR3 is 14 amino acids long. Trimming left V 5 bases short and J 4 bases short, with 11 bases between. For the CDR3, the DNA is TGTGCCAGCAGTCCCCCAATGCATAATGAAAAACTGTTTTTT. It translates to CASSPPMHNEKLFF.

The chain recombines TRBV29-1 with TRBJ2-7; no reliable D call. Looked up from germline, CDR1 is SQVTM and CDR2 is ANQGSEA. Trimming shortened V by 0 bases and J by 4 bases, and 16 bases separated the two germline ends. The CDR3 runs 15 residues. The CDR3 DNA is TGCAGCGTTGAAGATCCGACCGGTGATACGTACGAGCAGTACTTC. Its translation: CSVEDPTGDTYEQYF.

This clonotype has just a few counts. V usage is TRBV7-9 and J usage is TRBJ2-3; D might be TRBD1 or TRBD2, each matching 5 bases. Per the germline V gene, CDR1 is SEHNR and CDR2 is FQNEAQ (reference sequence). The CDR3 is 14 amino acids. Between the trimmed V and J ends, which lost 5 bases and 2 bases, there was a span of 11 bases. This CDR3 reads CASSPGRITDTQYF. DNA of the CDR3: TGTGCCAGCAGCCCGGGACGGATCACAGATACGCAGTATTTT.

On this clonotype: A clone one base away is much larger, so this may be a read error. The chain has TRBV4-2 and TRBJ2-7; TRBD1 might be the D (6 bases). This CDR3 spans 14 amino acids. Germline V lookup: CDR1 LGHNA, CDR2 YNFKEQ. In DNA, the CDR3 is TGTGTCAGCAGCCAAGATGAGGGGGCCTACGAGCAGTACTTC. It translates to CVSSQDEGAYEQYF.

The sample holds many counts of this clonotype. The rearrangement uses TRBV27 and TRBJ1-1; tentatively, D is TRBD1 (6 bases). The CDR3 contains 13 residues. The germline V and J ends were trimmed by 4 bases and 4 bases, with 10 bases remaining between them. CDR1 and CDR2 from the germline V gene are MNHEY and SMNVEV (reference sequence). The CDR3 region has the DNA TGTGCCAGCAGTTGGGGGGCGGGCACTGAAGCTTTCTTT. This gives the protein CASSWGAGTEAFF.

This clonotype was seen ten or more times. The V and J genes are TRBV10-3 and TRBJ2-3; D is ambiguous. This CDR3 is built from 15 residues. Germline V gene lookup returns CDR1 ENHRY and CDR2 SYGVKD. Trimming stripped 8 bases from V and 1 base from J, with 16 bases between. CDR3 sequence reads: CAIAPPGLRTDTQYF. The CDR3 DNA follows: TGTGCCATCGCCCCCCCGGGTTTGCGCACAGATACGCAGTATTTT.

This clonotype was detected a few times. J is TRBJ2-3 and V is TRBV6-6, with TRBD2 matching 11 bases. J lost 2 bases, V lost 5 bases, and 6 bases had no gene match. Germline assignment: CDR1 MNHNY and CDR2 SVGAGI (reference sequence). The CDR3 sequence is 16 residues long. The CDR3 is CASSILAGGSTDTQYF. The CDR3 DNA reads TGTGCCAGCAGTATTCTAGCGGGAGGCTCCACAGATACGCAGTATTTT.

A single count supports this clonotype. Here the CDR3 DNA reads TGCGCCAGCAGCGTCGGGGGCTACGAGCAGTACTTC. Translation gives CASSVGGYEQYF. This chain joins TRBV5-1 and TRBJ2-7, with D maybe TRBD2 (6 bases). Trimming removed 4 bases from V and 3 bases from J, with 8 bases in between. The CDR3 has 12 residues. CDR1 SGHRS and CDR2 YFSETQ come from the germline V gene.

This clonotype was recorded a few times. This sequence joins TRBV28 and TRBJ2-7; weak D call: TRBD1 (5 bases). This CDR3 region has 14 residues. V shed 7 bases and J shed 2 bases, with 15 bases lying between them. CDR1 is MDHEN and CDR2 is SYDVKM in the germline V gene. DNA of the CDR3: TGTGCCAGCACCTCTCAGGGCAGGGCCTACGAGCAGTACTTC. Residues: CASTSQGRAYEQYF.

This clonotype has just a few counts. The gene calls are TRBV7-8 and TRBJ2-5, with 9 bases matching TRBD2. The CDR3 runs 16 residues. The V and J ends lost 2 bases and 5 bases, in that order; junction bases with no gene match: 9. Germline CDR1 reads SGHVS; CDR2 reads FQNEAQ. DNA of the CDR3: TGTGCCAGCAGCTTACAACGTCTAGCGGGGCGGGAGACCCAGTACTTC. The encoded protein is CASSLQRLAGRETQYF.

This clonotype has at least ten counts. The chain combines TRBV4-1 with TRBJ2-1; D is possibly TRBD2 (6 bases). The CDR3 consists of 13 residues. V lost 6 bases to trimming and J lost 4 bases, with 10 bases between them. The germline CDR1 and CDR2 sequences are MGHRA and YSYEKL. Written as DNA, the CDR3 is TGCGCCAGCAGAGAAGGAGGGTACAATGAGCAGTTCTTC. Its protein is CASREGGYNEQFF.

The V gene is TRBV14, the J gene TRBJ2-2; D is unresolved. The CDR3 has 13 amino acids. Trimming shortened V by 4 bases and J by 2 bases, and 5 bases separated the two germline ends. Per germline, CDR1 SGHDN and CDR2 FVKESK. CDR3 sequence reads: CASSRVNTGELFF. DNA of the CDR3: TGTGCCAGCAGCCGAGTTAACACCGGGGAGCTGTTTTTT.

The rearrangement links TRBV28 to TRBJ1-5; D is uncertain. Deletions cut 6 bases from V and 2 bases from J, with 8 bases between. Germline V gene data show CDR1 as MDHEN and CDR2 as SYDVKM. CDR3 length: 13 amino acids. The chain's CDR3 is CASSGRGNQPQHF. The CDR3 DNA reads TGTGCCAGCAGCGGAAGGGGCAATCAGCCCCAGCATTTT.

This clonotype was counted many times. The chain links TRBV21-1 to TRBJ2-5; the D call in the table, TRBD1, was not verified against the DNA. TRBV21-1 is marked as a pseudogene. The CDR3 has 15 amino acids. The CDR3 coding sequence is TGTGCCAGCAGCAAAGCGGGACACCGTTGGGAGACCCAGTACTTC. Translated, it gives CASSKAGHRWETQYF.

This clonotype has at least ten counts. This chain connects TRBV7-7 to TRBJ2-1, with a weak D call TRBD1 (6 bases). V was clipped by 1 base and J by 7 bases, with 8 bases between them. CDR1 is SSHAT and CDR2 is FNYEAQ in the germline V gene (reference sequence). The CDR3 consists of 13 residues. Written as DNA, the CDR3 is TGTGCCAGCAGCTTAGACAGGGCGAATGAGCAGTTCTTC. It is translated as CASSLDRANEQFF.

This clonotype was observed a handful of times. The chain carries TRBV19 and TRBJ2-1; the match to TRBD2 covers 7 bases. This CDR3 comprises 15 residues. The V gene end was trimmed by 1 base and the J gene end by 9 bases; junction bases not matched to a gene: 9. Germline CDR1 and CDR2: LNHDA and SQIVND (reference sequence). The CDR3 region has the DNA TGTGCCAGTAGTATAGGTCTCTCTAGCGGCCTTGAGCAGTTCTTC. This encodes CASSIGLSSGLEQFF.

This clonotype showed up many times. CDR3 amino acids: CASSLGQGAYEQYF. The CDR3 coding sequence is TGTGCCAGCAGCCTGGGACAGGGCGCCTACGAGCAGTACTTC. J is TRBJ2-7 and V is TRBV7-9; 9 positions agree with TRBD1. The CDR3 is 14 amino acids. Trimming took 5 bases from V and 2 from J; bases not matched to a gene: 4. The germline V gene encodes CDR1 SEHNR and CDR2 FQNEAQ (reference sequence).

The sample holds many counts of this clonotype. This chain links TRBV7-6 with TRBJ2-1; 10 bases fit TRBD2. The germline V gene encodes CDR1 SGHVS and CDR2 FNYEAQ. The J segment lost 7 bases and the V segment lost 6 bases, leaving 6 bases of the junction unmatched. CDR3 length equals 14 residues. The CDR3 DNA reads as TGTGCCAGCAGTTCCGGGACTAGCGATAATGAGCAGTTCTTC. Translated: CASSSGTSDNEQFF.